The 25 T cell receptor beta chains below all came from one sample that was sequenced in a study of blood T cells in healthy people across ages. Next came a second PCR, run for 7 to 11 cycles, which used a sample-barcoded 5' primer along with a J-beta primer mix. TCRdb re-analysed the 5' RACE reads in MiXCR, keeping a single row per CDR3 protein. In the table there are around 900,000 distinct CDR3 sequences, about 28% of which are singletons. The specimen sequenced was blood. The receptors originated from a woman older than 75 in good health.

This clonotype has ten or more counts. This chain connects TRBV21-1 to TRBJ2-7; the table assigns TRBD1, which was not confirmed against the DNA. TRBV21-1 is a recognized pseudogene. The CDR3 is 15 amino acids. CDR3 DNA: TGTGCCAGCAGAAATGAATCCGGGACCACGGAAGAGCAGTACTTC. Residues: CASRNESGTTEEQYF.

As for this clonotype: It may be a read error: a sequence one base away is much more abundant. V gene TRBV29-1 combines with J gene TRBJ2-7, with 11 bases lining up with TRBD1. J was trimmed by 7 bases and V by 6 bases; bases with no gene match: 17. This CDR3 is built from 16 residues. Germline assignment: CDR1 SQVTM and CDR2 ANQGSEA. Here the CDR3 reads CSVRTGGTTSYNEQYF. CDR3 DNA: TGCAGCGTAAGGACAGGGGGCACCACCTCCTACAATGAGCAGTACTTC.

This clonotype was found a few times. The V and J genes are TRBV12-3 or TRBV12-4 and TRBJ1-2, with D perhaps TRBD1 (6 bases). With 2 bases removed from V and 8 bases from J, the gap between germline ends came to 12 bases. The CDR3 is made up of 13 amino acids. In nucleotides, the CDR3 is TGTGCCAGCAGTTTAATAGGGGGTAGCGGCTACACCTTC. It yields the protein CASSLIGGSGYTF.

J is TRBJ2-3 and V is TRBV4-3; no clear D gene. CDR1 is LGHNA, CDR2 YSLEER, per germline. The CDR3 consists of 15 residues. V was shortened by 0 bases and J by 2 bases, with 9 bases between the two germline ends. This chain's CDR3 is CASSQDARSTDTQYF. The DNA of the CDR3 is TGCGCCAGCAGCCAAGACGCTAGATCCACAGATACGCAGTATTTT.

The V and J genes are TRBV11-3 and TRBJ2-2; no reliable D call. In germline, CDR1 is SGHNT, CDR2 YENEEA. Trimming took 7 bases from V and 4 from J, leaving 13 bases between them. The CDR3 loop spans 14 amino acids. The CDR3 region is CASKKKLRTGELFF. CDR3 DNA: TGTGCCAGCAAAAAGAAGCTGCGCACCGGGGAGCTGTTTTTT. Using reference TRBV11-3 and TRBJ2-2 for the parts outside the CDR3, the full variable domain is EAGVVQSPRYKIIEKKQPVAFWCNPISGHNTLYWYLQNLGQGPELLIRYENEEAVDDSQLPKDRFSAERLKGVDSTLKIQPAELGDSAVYLCASKKKLRTGELFFGEGSRLTVL.

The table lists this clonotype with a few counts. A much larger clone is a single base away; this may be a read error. CDR3 sequence: CASSLWGAVVYNEQYF. The CDR3 DNA reads TGTGCCAGCAGCTTATGGGGGGCCGTAGTATACAATGAGCAGTACTTC. The V call is TRBV7-2, the J call TRBJ2-1, with D perhaps matching TRBD1 or TRBD2 (6 bases each). The DNA matches TRBJ2-7 better at its end, which makes the J call doubtful. This CDR3 comprises 16 residues. Germline CDR1 SGHTA, CDR2 FQGNSA.

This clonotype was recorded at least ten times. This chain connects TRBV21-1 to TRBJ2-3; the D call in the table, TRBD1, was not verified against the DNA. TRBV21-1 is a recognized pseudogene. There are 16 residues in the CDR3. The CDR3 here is CASSKIRQGRTDTQYF. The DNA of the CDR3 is TGTGCCAGCAGCAAAATCCGACAGGGACGCACAGATACGCAGTATTTT.

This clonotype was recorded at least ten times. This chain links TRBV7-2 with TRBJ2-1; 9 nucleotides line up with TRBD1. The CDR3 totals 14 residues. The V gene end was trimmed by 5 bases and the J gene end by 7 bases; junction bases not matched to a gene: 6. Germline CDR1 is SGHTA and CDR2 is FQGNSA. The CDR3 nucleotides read TGTGCCAGCAGCCCTGGACAGGGGCGAAATGAGCAGTTCTTC. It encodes CASSPGQGRNEQFF.

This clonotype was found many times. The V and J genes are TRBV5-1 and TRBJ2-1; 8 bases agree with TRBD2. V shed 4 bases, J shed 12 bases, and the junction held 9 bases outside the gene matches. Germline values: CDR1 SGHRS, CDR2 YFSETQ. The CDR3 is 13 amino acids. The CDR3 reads CASSPGGRAVQFF. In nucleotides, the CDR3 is TGCGCCAGCAGCCCGGGGGGGCGGGCTGTGCAGTTCTTC.

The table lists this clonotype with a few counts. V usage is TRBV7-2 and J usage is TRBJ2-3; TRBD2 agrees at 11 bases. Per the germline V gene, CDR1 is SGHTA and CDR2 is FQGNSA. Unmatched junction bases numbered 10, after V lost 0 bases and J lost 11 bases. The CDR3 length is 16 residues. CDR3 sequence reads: CASSLAPSGGPGRQYF. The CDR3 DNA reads TGTGCCAGCAGCTTAGCGCCTAGCGGGGGGCCAGGGAGGCAGTATTTT. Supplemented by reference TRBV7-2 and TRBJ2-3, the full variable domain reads GAGVSQSPSNKVTEKGKDVELRCDPISGHTALYWYRQSLGQGLEFLIYFQGNSAPDKSGLPSDRFSAERTGGSVSTLTIQRTQQEDSAVYLCASSLAPSGGPGRQYFGPGTRLTVL.

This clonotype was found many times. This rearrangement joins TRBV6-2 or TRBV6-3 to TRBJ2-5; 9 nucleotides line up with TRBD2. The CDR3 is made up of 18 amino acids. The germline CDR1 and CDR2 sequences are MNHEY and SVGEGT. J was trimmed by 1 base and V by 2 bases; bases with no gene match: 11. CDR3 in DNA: TGTGCCAGCAGTTACATAAGCGGGGGGCTTCGCCGCCAAGAGACCCAGTACTTC. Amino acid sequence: CASSYISGGLRRQETQYF.

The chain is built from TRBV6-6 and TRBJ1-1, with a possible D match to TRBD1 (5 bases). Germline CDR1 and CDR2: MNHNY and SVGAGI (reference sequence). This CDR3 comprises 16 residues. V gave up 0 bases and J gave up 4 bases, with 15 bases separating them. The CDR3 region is CASSYSGGYLGTEAFF. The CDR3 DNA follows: TGTGCCAGCAGTTACTCGGGGGGTTACCTAGGCACTGAAGCTTTCTTT.

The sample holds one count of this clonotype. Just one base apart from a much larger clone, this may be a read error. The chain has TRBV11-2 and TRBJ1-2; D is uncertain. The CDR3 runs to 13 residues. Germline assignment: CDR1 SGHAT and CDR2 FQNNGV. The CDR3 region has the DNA TGTGCCAGCAGCCCGAGTGGGATACATGGCGACACCTTC. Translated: CASSPSGIHGDTF.

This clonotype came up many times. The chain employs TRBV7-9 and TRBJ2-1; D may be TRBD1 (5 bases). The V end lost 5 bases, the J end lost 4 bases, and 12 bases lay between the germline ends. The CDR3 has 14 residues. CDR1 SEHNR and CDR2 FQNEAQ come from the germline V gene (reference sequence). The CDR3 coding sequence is TGTGCCAGCAGCCCCAGGGCCCGTTACAATGAGCAGTTCTTC. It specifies CASSPRARYNEQFF.

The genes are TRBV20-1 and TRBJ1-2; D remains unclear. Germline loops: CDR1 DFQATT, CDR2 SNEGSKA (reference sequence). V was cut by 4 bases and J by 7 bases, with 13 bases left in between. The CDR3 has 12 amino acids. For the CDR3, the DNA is TGCAGTGCTACAGAGGTAGTGGGTGGCTACACCTTC. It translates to CSATEVVGGYTF.

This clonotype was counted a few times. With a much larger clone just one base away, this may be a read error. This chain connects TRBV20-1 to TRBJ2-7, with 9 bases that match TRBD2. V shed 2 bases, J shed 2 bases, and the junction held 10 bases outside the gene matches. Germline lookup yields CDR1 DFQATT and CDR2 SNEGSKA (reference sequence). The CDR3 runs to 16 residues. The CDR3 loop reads CSARPGTGGGAYEQYF. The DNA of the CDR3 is TGCAGTGCTAGACCGGGGACTGGCGGGGGGGCCTACGAGCAGTACTTC.

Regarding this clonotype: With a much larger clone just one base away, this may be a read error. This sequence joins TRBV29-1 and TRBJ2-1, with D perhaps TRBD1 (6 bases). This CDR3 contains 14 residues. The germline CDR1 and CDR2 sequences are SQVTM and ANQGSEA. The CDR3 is CGVEIQGNIYRQFF. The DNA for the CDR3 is TGCGGCGTTGAAATACAGGGTAATATCTATAGGCAGTTCTTC.

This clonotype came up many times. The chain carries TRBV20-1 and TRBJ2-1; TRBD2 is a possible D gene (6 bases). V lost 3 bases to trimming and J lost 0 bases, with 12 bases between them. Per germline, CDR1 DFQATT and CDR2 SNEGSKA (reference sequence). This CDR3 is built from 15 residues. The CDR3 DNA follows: TGCAGTGCTAGTACCCGGGGGAGCTCCTACAATGAGCAGTTCTTC. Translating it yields CSASTRGSSYNEQFF.

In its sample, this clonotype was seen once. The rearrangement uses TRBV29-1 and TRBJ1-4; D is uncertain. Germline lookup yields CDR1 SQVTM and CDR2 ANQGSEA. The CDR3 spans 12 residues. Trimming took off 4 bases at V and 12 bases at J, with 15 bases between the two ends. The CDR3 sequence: CSVVPTGEQLFF. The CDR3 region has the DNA TGCAGCGTTGTTCCGACCGGCGAACAACTGTTTTTT.

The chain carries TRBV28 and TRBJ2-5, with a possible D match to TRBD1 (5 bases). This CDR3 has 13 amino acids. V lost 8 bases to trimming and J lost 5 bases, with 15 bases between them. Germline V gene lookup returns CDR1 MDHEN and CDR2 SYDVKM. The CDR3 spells CASGHYWAETQYF. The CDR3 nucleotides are TGTGCCAGCGGACACTATTGGGCTGAGACCCAGTACTTC.

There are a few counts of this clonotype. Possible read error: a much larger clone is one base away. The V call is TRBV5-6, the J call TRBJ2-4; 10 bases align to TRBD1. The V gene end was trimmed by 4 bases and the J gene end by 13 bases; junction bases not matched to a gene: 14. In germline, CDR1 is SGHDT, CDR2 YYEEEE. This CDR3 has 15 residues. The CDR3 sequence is CASSAPTGGYYGQYF. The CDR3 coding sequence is TGTGCCAGCAGCGCACCGACAGGGGGCTACTACGGGCAGTACTTC.

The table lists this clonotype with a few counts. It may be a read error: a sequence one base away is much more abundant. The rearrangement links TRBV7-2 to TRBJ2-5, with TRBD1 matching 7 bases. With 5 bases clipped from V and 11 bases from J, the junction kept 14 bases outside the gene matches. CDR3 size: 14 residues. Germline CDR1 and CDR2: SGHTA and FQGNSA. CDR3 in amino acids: CASSPRQGRIEQYF. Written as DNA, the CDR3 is TGTGCCAGCAGCCCGCGACAGGGTAGAATTGAGCAGTACTTC. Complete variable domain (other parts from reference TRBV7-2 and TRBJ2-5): GAGVSQSPSNKVTEKGKDVELRCDPISGHTALYWYRQSLGQGLEFLIYFQGNSAPDKSGLPSDRFSAERTGGSVSTLTIQRTQQEDSAVYLCASSPRQGRIEQYFGPGTRLLVL.

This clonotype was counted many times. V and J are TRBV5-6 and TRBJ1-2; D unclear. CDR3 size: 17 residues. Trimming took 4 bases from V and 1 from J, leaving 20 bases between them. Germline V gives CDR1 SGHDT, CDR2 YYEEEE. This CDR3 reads CASSVLGSGDINYGYTF. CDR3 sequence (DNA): TGTGCCAGCAGCGTCCTCGGGTCAGGCGATATTAACTATGGCTACACCTTC.

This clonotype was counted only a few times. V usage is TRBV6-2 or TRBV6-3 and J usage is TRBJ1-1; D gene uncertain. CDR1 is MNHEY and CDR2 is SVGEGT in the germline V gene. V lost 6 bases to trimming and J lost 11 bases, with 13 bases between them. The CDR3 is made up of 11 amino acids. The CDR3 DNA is TGTGCCAGCAGCCTGGGAGTTGGGGCTTTCTTT. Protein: CASSLGVGAFF.

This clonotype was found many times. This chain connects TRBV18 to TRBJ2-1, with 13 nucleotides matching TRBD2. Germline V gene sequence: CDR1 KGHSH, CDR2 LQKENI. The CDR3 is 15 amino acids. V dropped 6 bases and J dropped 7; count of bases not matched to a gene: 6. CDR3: CASSQGLAGSNEQFF. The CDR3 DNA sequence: TGTGCCAGCTCCCAGGGACTAGCGGGGTCTAATGAGCAGTTCTTC.